This TCR beta chain was obtained from a study of T cell changes during pregnancy in multiple sclerosis. From germline, CDR1 is ENHRY and CDR2 SYGVKD. The CDR3 extends over 16 amino acids. Trimming removed 3 bases at V and 2 bases at J, with 11 bases between. Profiled with immunoSEQ multiplex PCR; TCRdb holds only in-frame clones, not every one. The data hold some 60,000 clones, with about 88% observed a single time. The sample consisted of CD4+ T cells from peripheral blood mononuclear cells, taken in the third trimester of pregnancy. This sequence joins TRBV10-3 and TRBJ2-6; D remains ambiguous. The source is a female donor with multiple sclerosis, enrolled in a pregnancy study. CDR3 DNA sequence: TGTGCCATCAGTGACCACGTGCTAGCTGGGGCCAACGTCCTGACTTTC. It specifies CAISDHVLAGANVLTF.